Sequencing of this TCR beta chain was carried out in a study of T cell clonotyping in hematopoietic cell transplantation. Time point defined: recipient sample about 28 days before transplant, after cytoreduction. Trimming removed 0 bases at V and 9 bases at J, with 12 bases between. The V gene's germline CDR1 is MNHNY and CDR2 SVGAGI (reference sequence). The CDR3 spans 15 residues. Using immunoSEQ multiplex PCR, the repertoire was profiled, and TCRdb retains in-frame clones only, with some absent. The sample carries approximately 39,000 clones, 85% to 95% recorded once. The V and J genes are TRBV6-6 and TRBJ1-6, with D maybe TRBD1 (5 bases). The clonotype comes from a man between 35 and 55 years old with chronic myeloid leukemia. Some clones in this sample may be carry-over from other donors' samples. This sample comprised peripheral blood mononuclear cells, obtained before stem cell transplant. The CDR3 nucleotides are TGTGCCAGCAGTTACTCGATGACAGCCGGTTCACCCCTCCACTTT. Encoded protein: CASSYSMTAGSPLHF.